The next 8 T cell receptor beta chains were all read from a single sample in a study of regulatory T cells in long-lasting Graves disease. Time point noted: persistent/refractory GD, antithyroid drugs over 5 years with positive TRAb. Extracted PBMC RNA gave rise to the TCR library. CDR3-region Arm-PCR and iRepertoire HTBI primers produced the TCR beta libraries. TCRdb reprocessed the multiplex PCR reads with MiXCR, giving one entry per CDR3 protein. Of 350,000 to 500,000 distinct CDR3 sequences listed, around a fifth are singletons. Sequencing used peripheral blood mononuclear cells (PBMCs), obtained when the disease was refractory, from a patient treated with antithyroid drugs. All receptors derive from a female donor with Graves disease.

The table lists this clonotype with many counts. The rearrangement uses TRBV6-1 and TRBJ2-7; possible D gene TRBD2, 5 bases. V was shortened by 7 bases and J by 2 bases, with 18 bases between the two germline ends. The CDR3 extends over 15 amino acids. The germline CDR1 and CDR2 sequences are MNHNS and SASEGT. In DNA form, the CDR3 reads TGTGCCAGCACCGGCGGCGGGCTCCTCACCTACGAGCAGTACTTC. Protein: CASTGGGLLTYEQYF.

As regards this clonotype: A much larger clone lies a single base off, so this may be a read error. This sequence joins TRBV11-2 and TRBJ1-1; no clear D gene. V lost 3 bases and J lost 1, with 9 bases in between. The germline V gene encodes CDR1 SGHAT and CDR2 FQNNGV. This CDR3 has 14 residues. The CDR3 coding sequence is TGTGCCAGCAGCTTCTCCGGATCGAACACTGAAGCTTTCTTT. Translating it yields CASSFSGSNTEAFF.

On this clonotype itself: An end of the junction does not agree with germline; a read error may underlie this. This sequence joins TRBV9 and TRBJ1-2, with 10 bases fitting TRBD1. Germline lookup yields CDR1 SGDLS and CDR2 YYNGEE. This CDR3 comprises 15 residues. Here the CDR3 reads CASSVADRGHYGYTF. As DNA, the CDR3 is TGTGCCAGCAGCGTAGCTGACAGGGGGCACTACGGCTACACCTTC.

This clonotype was observed many times. This chain joins TRBV5-1 and TRBJ1-1, with 10 bases lining up with TRBD1. Germline values: CDR1 SGHRS, CDR2 YFSETQ. Trimming took 4 bases from V and 0 from J; bases not matched to a gene: 6. The CDR3 sequence is 16 residues long. CDR3 DNA sequence: TGCGCCAGCAGCACGGGACAGGGGAAAATGAACACTGAAGCTTTCTTT. The encoded protein is CASSTGQGKMNTEAFF.

The V and J genes are TRBV30 and TRBJ2-7; TRBD1 aligns across 8 bases. Germline values: CDR1 GTSNPN, CDR2 SVGIG (reference sequence). V was clipped by 0 bases and J by 3 bases; unmatched bases: 4. The CDR3 consists of 14 residues. CDR3 residues: CAWSVGQGLYEQYF. The CDR3 DNA reads TGTGCCTGGAGTGTAGGACAGGGTCTCTACGAGCAGTACTTC.

This clonotype was recorded many times. The chain links TRBV12-3 or TRBV12-4 to TRBJ1-1; D unclear. The CDR3 runs to 15 residues. Trimming took 6 bases from V and 4 from J, leaving 18 bases between them. This CDR3 is CASRAFGVLSTEAFF. In DNA, the CDR3 is TGTGCCAGCAGAGCCTTCGGGGTATTAAGCACTGAAGCTTTCTTT.

This clonotype was detected many times. The chain recombines TRBV19 with TRBJ1-5, with D possibly TRBD1 on 5 matching bases. The CDR3 sequence is 15 residues long. V gave up 1 base and J gave up 4 bases, with 11 bases separating them. From germline, CDR1 is LNHDA and CDR2 SQIVND (reference sequence). The CDR3 nucleotides are TGTGCCAGTAGTATAGGCCAGGGTCCTAATCAGCCCCAGCATTTT. Amino acid sequence: CASSIGQGPNQPQHF.

V gene TRBV10-3 combines with J gene TRBJ2-1; D may be TRBD1 (6 bases). The CDR3 length is 14 residues. In germline, CDR1 is ENHRY, CDR2 SYGVKD. V was clipped by 3 bases and J by 8 bases, with 14 bases between them. CDR3 protein: CAISDIQGVYEQFF. CDR3 coding DNA: TGTGCCATCAGTGACATACAGGGAGTCTATGAGCAGTTCTTC.